This is a list of T cell receptor beta chains from one sample in a study of cytomegalovirus exposure and HLA in healthy donors. Generated by immunoSEQ multiplex PCR, the TCRdb table keeps only in-frame clones and is missing some. In the table there are under 95,000 clones, over 60% of which are singletons. The sequencing input was PBMCs. These TCRs come from a male donor in good health and CMV-seronegative. Both conserved end residues are part of each CDR3. Each record gives: J gene, CDR3 length, V gene, CDR3 protein.

>TRBJ2-1|19|TRBV28
CASRQTDLLRLGRNNEQFF
>TRBJ2-1|14|TRBV5-1
CASSLAARSREQFF
>TRBJ2-7|15|TRBV5-1
CASSKGQGAPYEQYF
>TRBJ1-4|14|TRBV27
CASSFGITTGELFF
>TRBJ2-1|16|TRBV7-3
CASSHYSSGRAGEQFF
>TRBJ1-2|15|TRBV6-4
CASSKRTGGDYGYTF
>TRBJ2-7|14|TRBV27
CASSFRDRAGEQYF
>TRBJ1-5|16|TRBV21-1
CASSVRDRGSNQPQHF
>TRBJ2-7|12|TRBV15
CATSRDFGGEYF
>TRBJ1-1|14|TRBV5-1
CASSPGAKPCEAFF
>TRBJ2-3|16|TRBV9
CASSPRGLASTDTQYF
>TRBJ2-7|13|TRBV5-1
CASSPGTFYEQYF
>TRBJ2-3|14|TRBV4-1
CASSQRVQADTQYF
>TRBJ2-7|15|TRBV5-6
CASSSSRDRPYEQYF
>TRBJ2-2|16|TRBV7-9
CSSSPPGLASTGELFF
>TRBJ2-3|17|TRBV4-3
CASSQGHSAGARDTQYF
>TRBJ2-5|15|TRBV10-3
CAISEASGDQGAQYF
>TRBJ1-5|14|TRBV28
CASSHRQGNQPQHF
>TRBJ1-2|13|TRBV18
CASSPQTVYGYTF
>TRBJ2-1|14|TRBV9
CASSAWDSYNEQFF
>TRBJ1-3|17|TRBV9
CASSVGSGAEPGNTIYF
>TRBJ1-2|16|TRBV7-9
CASSLAMIDERYGYTF
>TRBJ1-1|12|TRBV14
CASSQDRGKAFF